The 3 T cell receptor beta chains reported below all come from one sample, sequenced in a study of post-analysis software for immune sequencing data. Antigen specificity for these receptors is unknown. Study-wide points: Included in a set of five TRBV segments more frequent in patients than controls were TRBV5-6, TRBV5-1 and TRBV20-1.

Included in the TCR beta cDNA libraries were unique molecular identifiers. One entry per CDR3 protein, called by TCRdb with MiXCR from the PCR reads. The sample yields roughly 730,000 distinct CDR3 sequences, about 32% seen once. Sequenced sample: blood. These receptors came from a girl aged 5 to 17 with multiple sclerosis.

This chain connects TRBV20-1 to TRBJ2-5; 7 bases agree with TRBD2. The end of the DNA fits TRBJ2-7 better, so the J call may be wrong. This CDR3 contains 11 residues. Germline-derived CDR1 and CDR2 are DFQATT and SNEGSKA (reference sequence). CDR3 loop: CSARLASEQYF. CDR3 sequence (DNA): TGCAGTGCTCGACTAGCTTCCGAGCAGTACTTC.

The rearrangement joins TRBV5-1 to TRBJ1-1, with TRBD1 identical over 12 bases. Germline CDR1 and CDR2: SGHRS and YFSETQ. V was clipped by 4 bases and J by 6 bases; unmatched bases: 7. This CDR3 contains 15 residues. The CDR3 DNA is TGCGCCAGCAGCCTAAAGGGACAGGGGGCCTCTGAAGCTTTCTTT. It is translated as CASSLKGQGASEAFF.

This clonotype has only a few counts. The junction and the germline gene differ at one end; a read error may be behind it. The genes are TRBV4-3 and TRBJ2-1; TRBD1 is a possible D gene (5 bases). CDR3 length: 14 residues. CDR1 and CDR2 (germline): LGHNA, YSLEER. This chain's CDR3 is CASSQDQGDNEQFF. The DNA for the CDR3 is TGCGCCAGCAGTCAAGACCAAGGGGACAATGAGCAGTTCTTC.